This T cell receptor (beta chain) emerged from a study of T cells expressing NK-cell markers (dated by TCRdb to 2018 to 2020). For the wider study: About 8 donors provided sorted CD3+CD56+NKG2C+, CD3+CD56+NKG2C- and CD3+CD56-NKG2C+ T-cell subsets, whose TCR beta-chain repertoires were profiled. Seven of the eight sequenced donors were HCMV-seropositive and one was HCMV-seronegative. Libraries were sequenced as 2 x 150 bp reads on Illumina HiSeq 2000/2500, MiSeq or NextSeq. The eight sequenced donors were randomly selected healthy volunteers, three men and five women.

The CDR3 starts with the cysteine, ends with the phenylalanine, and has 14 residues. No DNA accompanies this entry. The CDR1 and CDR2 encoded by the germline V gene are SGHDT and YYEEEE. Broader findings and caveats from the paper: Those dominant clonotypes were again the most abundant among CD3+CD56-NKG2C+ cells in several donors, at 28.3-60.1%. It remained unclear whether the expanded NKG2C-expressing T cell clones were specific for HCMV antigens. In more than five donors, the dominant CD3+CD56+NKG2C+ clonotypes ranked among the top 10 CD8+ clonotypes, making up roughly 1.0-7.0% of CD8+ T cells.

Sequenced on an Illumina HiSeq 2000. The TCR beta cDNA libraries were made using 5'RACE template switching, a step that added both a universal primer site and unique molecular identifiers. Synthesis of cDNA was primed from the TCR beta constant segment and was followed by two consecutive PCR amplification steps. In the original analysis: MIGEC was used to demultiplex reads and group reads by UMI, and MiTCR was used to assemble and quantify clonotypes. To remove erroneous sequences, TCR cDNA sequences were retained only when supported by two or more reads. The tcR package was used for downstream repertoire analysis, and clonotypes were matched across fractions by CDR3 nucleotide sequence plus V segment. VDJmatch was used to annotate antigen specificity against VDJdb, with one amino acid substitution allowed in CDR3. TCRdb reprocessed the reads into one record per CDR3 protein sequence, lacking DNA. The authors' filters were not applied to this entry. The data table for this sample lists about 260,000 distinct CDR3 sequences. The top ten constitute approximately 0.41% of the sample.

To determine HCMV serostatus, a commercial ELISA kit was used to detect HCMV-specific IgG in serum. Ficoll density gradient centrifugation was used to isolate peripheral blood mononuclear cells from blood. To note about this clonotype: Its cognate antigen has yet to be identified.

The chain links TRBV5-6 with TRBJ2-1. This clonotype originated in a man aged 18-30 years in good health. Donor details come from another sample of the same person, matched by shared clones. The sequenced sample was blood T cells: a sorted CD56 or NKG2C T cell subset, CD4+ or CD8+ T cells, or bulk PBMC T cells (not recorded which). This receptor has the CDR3 CASSLAGDYNEQFF.